These 31 T cell receptor beta chains originate from one sample sequenced in a study of response to subunit inactivated influenza vaccine (dated by TCRdb to the late 2010s). The library was generated by RT-PCR. These reads were obtained on an Illumina HiSeq 2500. TCRdb passed the public sequencing reads through fastp at Q25 and MiXCR, retaining productive beta sequences. Rows are unified per CDR3 protein, each entry keeping the most common DNA and genes. A total of roughly 650,000 distinct CDR3 sequences appear in this sample, approximately 15% of them only once. The ten largest clonotypes hold approximately 7.6% of the sample. This sample comprised PBMCs from blood, obtained about 14 days before vaccination. Source of these receptors: a man aged 50 to 59 who received an inactivated influenza vaccine. Donor details come from another sample of the same person, matched by shared clones.

The chain recombines TRBV12-3 or TRBV12-4 with TRBJ1-4; 8 bases are a match to TRBD1. The length of the CDR3 is 16 residues. V was clipped by 6 bases and J by 3 bases; unmatched bases: 9. The CDR3 loop reads CASRQTGESANEKLFF. The CDR3 coding sequence is TGTGCCAGCAGGCAGACAGGGGAATCGGCTAATGAAAAACTGTTTTTT.

This clonotype showed up just a few times. The chain employs TRBV27 and TRBJ2-1; the match to TRBD2 covers 10 bases. The CDR3 length is 15 residues. V was clipped by 5 bases and J by 2 bases; unmatched bases: 3. Per the germline V gene, CDR1 is MNHEY and CDR2 is SMNVEV (reference sequence). Written as DNA, the CDR3 is TGTGCCAGCAGTATTAGCGGGGGGACCTACAATGAGCAGTTCTTC. It encodes CASSISGGTYNEQFF.

This clonotype has more than one count but fewer than ten. The V call is TRBV2, the J call TRBJ2-1; a weak D match, TRBD2 (6 bases). V was shortened by 5 bases and J by 8 bases, with 16 bases between the two germline ends. The CDR3 spans 14 residues. Germline V gives CDR1 SNHLY, CDR2 FYNNEI. Written as DNA, the CDR3 is TGTGCCAGCAGTCGGCTAGCGAGGGTCGATGAGCAGTTCTTC. It is translated as CASSRLARVDEQFF.

This clonotype occurred a few times. This chain joins TRBV28 and TRBJ2-7; 9 positions agree with TRBD1. V gave up 7 bases and J gave up 3 bases; unmatched junction bases: 7. Germline V gene lookup returns CDR1 MDHEN and CDR2 SYDVKM. The CDR3 is 14 amino acids. This CDR3 reads CASTSGTGIYEQYF. CDR3 coding DNA: TGTGCCAGCACCTCCGGGACAGGGATCTACGAGCAGTACTTC.

The chain joins TRBV4-3 to TRBJ2-1; TRBD2 agrees at 8 bases. This CDR3 has 16 amino acids. CDR1 and CDR2 from the germline V gene are LGHNA and YSLEER. V lost 6 bases, J lost 6 bases, and 13 bases stayed unmatched. The CDR3 region has the DNA TGCGCCAGCAGTCCGAGCCCGAGCGGGAGTCCCAATGAGCAGTTCTTC. Amino acid sequence: CASSPSPSGSPNEQFF.

The chain carries TRBV10-3 and TRBJ1-6; 11 nucleotides align to TRBD1. V was clipped by 6 bases and J by 6 bases; unmatched bases: 4. Germline V gene data show CDR1 as ENHRY and CDR2 as SYGVKD. The CDR3 covers 15 residues. The CDR3 loop is CAIRDRGLGNSPLHF. CDR3 nucleotide sequence: TGTGCCATCAGGGACAGGGGGCTAGGTAATTCACCCCTCCACTTT.

This clonotype was counted only a few times. The J gene is TRBJ1-3, the V gene TRBV11-2; 9 bases are a match to TRBD1. The CDR3 sequence is 19 residues long. Germline values: CDR1 SGHAT, CDR2 FQNNGV. The V segment lost 3 bases and the J segment 0 bases; nucleotides outside the gene matches: 12. The CDR3 reads CASSFGDRASLFSGNTIYF. The CDR3 DNA follows: TGTGCCAGCAGCTTTGGGGACAGGGCATCCCTATTCTCTGGAAACACCATATATTTT.

The chain has TRBV7-2 and TRBJ2-7; 9 bases agree with TRBD2. From germline, CDR1 is SGHTA and CDR2 FQGNSA. CDR3 length equals 15 residues. V shed 4 bases and J 4 bases; nucleotides not matched to a gene: 8. This CDR3 is CASSWKISGSYEQYF. Here the CDR3 DNA reads TGTGCCAGCAGCTGGAAGATTAGCGGGAGTTACGAGCAGTACTTC. Looking up the rest from reference TRBV7-2 and TRBJ2-7 gives the full variable domain: GAGVSQSPSNKVTEKGKDVELRCDPISGHTALYWYRQSLGQGLEFLIYFQGNSAPDKSGLPSDRFSAERTGGSVSTLTIQRTQQEDSAVYLCASSWKISGSYEQYFGPGTRLTVT.

The V and J genes are TRBV7-2 and TRBJ2-3; D gene unclear. The CDR3 totals 15 residues. CDR1 is SGHTA and CDR2 is FQGNSA in the germline V gene. V lost 5 bases and J 1 base, leaving 13 bases between the germline ends. CDR3: CASSQVGVGTDTQYF. The CDR3 region has the DNA TGTGCCAGCAGCCAAGTCGGTGTGGGCACAGATACGCAGTATTTT.

CDR3 nucleotide sequence: TGCGCCAGCAGCTTGGAAGGGAACCCCCTTCCCACTGAAGCTTTCTTT. Amino acids: CASSLEGNPLPTEAFF. The rearrangement uses TRBV5-1 and TRBJ1-1; the D is unclear. The CDR3 totals 16 residues. V was trimmed by 0 bases and J by 4 bases, leaving 16 bases between them. Germline CDR1 reads SGHRS; CDR2 reads YFSETQ.

This clonotype was recorded a few times. V is TRBV5-5 and J is TRBJ2-1; D is possibly TRBD2 (5 bases). In germline, CDR1 is SGHKS, CDR2 YYEKEE (reference sequence). The CDR3 loop spans 15 amino acids. The V and J ends lost 0 bases and 6 bases respectively, with 13 bases between them. The CDR3 protein is CASSLDLARGNEQFF. CDR3 nucleotides: TGTGCCAGCAGCTTGGATCTAGCTCGCGGCAATGAGCAGTTCTTC.

This clonotype was observed a handful of times. The rearrangement links TRBV6-2 or TRBV6-3 to TRBJ2-2; TRBD2 is a possible D gene (7 bases). The CDR3 covers 14 residues. The ends were cut back, 6 bases at V and 2 bases at J, with 10 bases in the middle. Germline V gene sequence: CDR1 MNHEY, CDR2 SVGEGT. In DNA, the CDR3 is TGTGCCAGCAGGGGGGGGCTTAACACCGGGGAGCTGTTTTTT. Amino acids: CASRGGLNTGELFF.

This clonotype was observed a few times. The CDR3: CASSSRSAGGSTDTQYF. The DNA of the CDR3 is TGTGCCAGCAGCTCTCGATCAGCGGGGGGAAGCACAGATACGCAGTATTTT. The chain is built from TRBV7-2 and TRBJ2-3, with 9 nucleotides matching TRBD2. From germline, CDR1 is SGHTA and CDR2 FQGNSA. V lost 4 bases, J lost 0 bases, and 8 bases stayed unmatched. This CDR3 is 17 amino acids long.

The CDR3 loop reads CASSGGGGLNEQFF. CDR3 in DNA: TGTGCCAGCAGTGGTGGGGGAGGCCTCAATGAGCAGTTCTTC. The chain uses TRBV2 and TRBJ2-1, with D perhaps TRBD2 (6 bases). Germline V gives CDR1 SNHLY, CDR2 FYNNEI. The CDR3 covers 14 residues. Trimming shortened V by 4 bases and J by 6 bases, and 13 bases separated the two germline ends. Drawing the rest from reference TRBV2 and TRBJ2-1, the complete variable domain is EPEVTQTPSHQVTQMGQEVILRCVPISNHLYFYWYRQILGQKVEFLVSFYNNEISEKSEIFDDQFSVERPDGSNFTLKIRSTKLEDSAMYFCASSGGGGLNEQFFGPGTRLTVL.

The sample holds a few counts of this clonotype. V usage is TRBV5-1 and J usage is TRBJ1-2; D remains unclear. With 0 bases removed from V and 6 bases from J, the gap between germline ends came to 15 bases. CDR1 is SGHRS, CDR2 YFSETQ, per germline. This CDR3 contains 15 residues. CDR3 in DNA: TGCGCCAGCAGCTTGGGGACCCTTCCGGGCCATGGCTACACCTTC. Its translation is CASSLGTLPGHGYTF.

The rearrangement uses TRBV28 and TRBJ2-7; 8 nucleotides align to TRBD1. V gave up 6 bases and J gave up 5 bases; unmatched junction bases: 9. Germline lookup yields CDR1 MDHEN and CDR2 SYDVKM. The CDR3 sequence is 14 residues long. The CDR3 reads CASSSGQGPHEQYF. The CDR3 region has the DNA TGTGCCAGCAGCTCCGGACAGGGTCCCCACGAGCAGTACTTC.

V usage is TRBV10-3 and J usage is TRBJ1-3, with TRBD1 as a possible D gene (6 bases). V lost 1 base, J lost 7 bases, and 8 bases lay in between. In germline, CDR1 is ENHRY, CDR2 SYGVKD. There are 13 residues in the CDR3. CDR3 DNA: TGTGCCATCAGTGAGTGGCAGGGGAACACCATATATTTT. Translation gives CAISEWQGNTIYF.

The V and J genes are TRBV7-2 and TRBJ1-2; TRBD1 aligns across 8 bases. Germline loops: CDR1 SGHTA, CDR2 FQGNSA. This CDR3 comprises 15 residues. The ends lost 5 bases at V and 5 bases at J; junction bases unmatched: 10. Here the CDR3 DNA reads TGTGCCAGCAGCGCCGGACAGGGATCCATGTATGGCTACACCTTC. Its protein product is CASSAGQGSMYGYTF. Full variable domain (rest looked up from reference TRBV7-2 and TRBJ1-2): GAGVSQSPSNKVTEKGKDVELRCDPISGHTALYWYRQSLGQGLEFLIYFQGNSAPDKSGLPSDRFSAERTGGSVSTLTIQRTQQEDSAVYLCASSAGQGSMYGYTFGSGTRLTVV.

This chain joins TRBV6-2 or TRBV6-3 and TRBJ1-5, with D uncertain. Germline V gene sequence: CDR1 MNHEY, CDR2 SVGEGT. Trimming removed 3 bases at V and 3 bases at J, with 12 bases between. The CDR3 is 15 amino acids. The CDR3 loop is CASSYSPSLNQPQHF. CDR3 coding DNA: TGTGCCAGCAGTTATTCCCCCAGCCTCAATCAGCCCCAGCATTTT.

At least ten counts were recorded for this clonotype. This chain uses TRBV5-1 with TRBJ2-1; tentatively, D is TRBD1 (5 bases). This CDR3 comprises 15 residues. Germline lookup yields CDR1 SGHRS and CDR2 YFSETQ. The ends were cut back, 3 bases at V and 3 bases at J, with 13 bases in the middle. The CDR3 spells CASSWGRTIYNEQFF. The CDR3 DNA reads TGCGCCAGCAGCTGGGGCAGAACTATCTACAATGAGCAGTTCTTC.

This clonotype occurred once. The gene calls are TRBV12-3 or TRBV12-4 and TRBJ2-1; 8 nucleotides match TRBD1. The CDR3 runs to 14 residues. V was pared by 6 bases and J by 12 bases, with 13 bases of the junction left unmatched. The CDR3 bases are TGTGCCAGCAGCTCAAGACAGGGGTGGTATGGGCAGTTCTTC. This translates into CASSSRQGWYGQFF.

This chain uses TRBV24-1 with TRBJ2-5; D is possibly TRBD1 or TRBD2 (5 bases each). CDR3 length: 12 amino acids. Germline V gene data show CDR1 as KGHDR and CDR2 as SFDVKD. V was cut by 3 bases and J by 11 bases, with 12 bases left in between. Here the CDR3 reads CATSDLGVVQYF. For the CDR3, the DNA is TGTGCCACCAGTGATCTGGGGGTTGTTCAGTACTTC.

This clonotype came up a few times. CDR3 sequence: CASSLAGAGWISYEQYF. In DNA, the CDR3 is TGTGCCAGCAGCTTAGCGGGCGCGGGATGGATCTCCTACGAGCAGTACTTC. The rearrangement uses TRBV7-2 and TRBJ2-7, with TRBD2 as a possible D gene (6 bases). Germline V gene data show CDR1 as SGHTA and CDR2 as FQGNSA. V was trimmed by 0 bases and J by 0 bases, leaving 15 bases between them. The CDR3 is 17 amino acids.

This clonotype appeared a few times. The chain has TRBV20-1 and TRBJ2-1; D might be TRBD2 (6 bases). The CDR3 loop spans 12 amino acids. Deletions cut 0 bases from V and 8 bases from J, with 8 bases between. CDR1 is DFQATT and CDR2 is SNEGSKA in the germline V gene (reference sequence). CDR3 amino acids: CSAREWGDEQFF. DNA for the CDR3: TGCAGTGCTAGAGAGTGGGGGGATGAGCAGTTCTTC.

This clonotype was seen a handful of times. This chain links TRBV25-1 with TRBJ2-3, with TRBD1 matching over 8 bases. Germline V lookup: CDR1 MGHDK, CDR2 SYGVNS. The CDR3 loop spans 16 amino acids. With V trimmed by 3 bases and J by 0 bases, 5 bases remained unmatched. The CDR3 bases are TGTGCCAGCAGTGAGGGGGACAGGTGGAGCACAGATACGCAGTATTTT. It translates to CASSEGDRWSTDTQYF. Full variable domain (missing parts from reference TRBV25-1 and TRBJ2-3): EADIYQTPRYLVIGTGKKITLECSQTMGHDKMYWYQQDPGMELHLIHYSYGVNSTEKGDLSSESTVSRIRTEHFPLTLESARPSHTSQYLCASSEGDRWSTDTQYFGPGTRLTVL.

In its sample, this clonotype was seen a few times. V gene TRBV6-4 combines with J gene TRBJ2-1, with 9 bases that match TRBD2. This CDR3 contains 15 residues. The V gene end was trimmed by 4 bases and the J gene end by 7 bases; junction bases not matched to a gene: 8. CDR1 is MRHNA and CDR2 is SNTAGT in the germline V gene. CDR3 bases: TGTGCCAGCAGTGTCGAAAGCGGGGGGATAAATGAGCAGTTCTTC. This sequence encodes CASSVESGGINEQFF.

This clonotype showed up just a few times. This sequence joins TRBV29-1 and TRBJ2-7; the D gene could be TRBD1 or TRBD2 (5 bases each). The CDR3 totals 14 residues. Trimming pared 0 bases from V and 2 bases from J, leaving 11 bases between. The germline gives CDR1 SQVTM, CDR2 ANQGSEA. CDR3 in DNA: TGCAGCGTTGAAGATCGGGACGGAACCTACGAGCAGTACTTC. Its protein is CSVEDRDGTYEQYF.

The chain carries TRBV6-5 and TRBJ1-2, with 7 nucleotides matching TRBD1. CDR1 is MNHEY, CDR2 SVGAGI, per germline. With V trimmed by 0 bases and J by 8 bases, 9 bases remained unmatched. The CDR3 length is 15 residues. The CDR3 protein is CASSYSIAGTDGYTF. As DNA, the CDR3 is TGTGCCAGCAGTTACTCGATTGCCGGGACAGACGGCTACACCTTC.

V usage is TRBV7-9 and J usage is TRBJ2-1; no clear D. Trimming shortened V by 8 bases and J by 1 base, and 18 bases separated the two germline ends. The CDR3 has 16 residues. From germline, CDR1 is SEHNR and CDR2 FQNEAQ (reference sequence). In DNA, the CDR3 is TGTGCCAGCGGAACCCTTTGGAATAGGTCCTACAATGAGCAGTTCTTC. It encodes CASGTLWNRSYNEQFF. Drawing the rest from reference TRBV7-9 and TRBJ2-1, the complete variable domain is DTGVSQNPRHKITKRGQNVTFRCDPISEHNRLYWYRQTLGQGPEFLTYFQNEAQLEKSRLLSDRFSAERPKGSFSTLEIQRTEQGDSAMYLCASGTLWNRSYNEQFFGPGTRLTVL.

This clonotype showed up just a few times. The chain combines TRBV11-2 with TRBJ1-2; no clear D gene. Germline assignment: CDR1 SGHAT and CDR2 FQNNGV. This CDR3 region has 14 residues. V shed 1 base and J shed 2 bases, with 8 bases lying between them. The CDR3 coding sequence is TGTGCCAGCAGCTTAGGTGCAGACAACTATGGCTACACCTTC. Amino acid sequence: CASSLGADNYGYTF. Full variable domain (rest looked up from reference TRBV11-2 and TRBJ1-2): EAGVAQSPRYKIIEKRQSVAFWCNPISGHATLYWYQQILGQGPKLLIQFQNNGVVDDSQLPKDRFSAERLKGVDSTLKIQPAKLEDSAVYLCASSLGADNYGYTFGSGTRLTVV.

V gene TRBV14 combines with J gene TRBJ2-4, with D perhaps TRBD1 or TRBD2 (5 bases each). Germline V gene lookup returns CDR1 SGHDN and CDR2 FVKESK. This CDR3 comprises 18 residues. V lost 0 bases and J 4 bases, leaving 19 bases between the germline ends. The CDR3 DNA follows: TGTGCCAGCAGCCAAGAAAATTCGGGGCTAGCTATGAAAAACATTCAGTACTTC. Amino acid sequence: CASSQENSGLAMKNIQYF.